The 15 T cell receptor beta chains in this list originate from one sample, sequenced in a study of blood T cell repertoires in COVID-19. Produced via immunoSEQ multiplex PCR; TCRdb's table is partial and in-frame only. This table has roughly 100,000 clones, about four fifths appearing once. Material for sequencing was peripheral blood. These TCRs come from a man older than 75 with acute or convalescent COVID-19.

This chain joins TRBV6-2 or TRBV6-3 and TRBJ2-2; no clear D. The CDR3 sequence is 15 residues long. V shed 2 bases and J shed 3 bases, with 10 bases lying between them. In germline, CDR1 is MNHEY, CDR2 SVGEGT. CDR3 in amino acids: CASSYASVDTGELFF. The CDR3 coding sequence is TGTGCCAGCAGTTACGCCTCAGTGGACACCGGGGAGCTGTTTTTT.

The chain carries TRBV15 and TRBJ2-5; D is unresolved. Germline CDR1 reads LNHNV; CDR2 reads YYDKDF (reference sequence). The CDR3 spans 15 residues. V gave up 0 bases and J gave up 2 bases, with 10 bases separating them. CDR3: CATSRDQVAQETQYF. In nucleotides, the CDR3 is TGTGCCACCAGCAGAGATCAGGTGGCTCAAGAGACCCAGTACTTC.

This clone was seen only a few times. V is TRBV7-2 and J is TRBJ1-5; D gene ambiguous. The CDR3 totals 13 residues. Deletions cut 5 bases from V and 2 bases from J, with 7 bases between. Germline V gene data show CDR1 as SGHTA and CDR2 as FQGNSA. Here the CDR3 DNA reads TGTGCCAGCAGCCAACAACGCAATCAGCCCCAGCATTTT. Protein product: CASSQQRNQPQHF.

The rearrangement links TRBV7-2 to TRBJ2-1; 9 bases agree with TRBD2. The trim removed 1 base at V and 6 bases at J, leaving 7 bases unmatched. Germline assignment: CDR1 SGHTA and CDR2 FQGNSA. This CDR3 is built from 16 residues. The CDR3 bases are TGTGCCAGCAGCTTAGGAGGCGGGAGGGCCGGCAATGAGCAGTTCTTC. Translating it yields CASSLGGGRAGNEQFF.

The CDR3 DNA reads TGTGCCAGCAGCCTCCGACAGGGCCTGAACACTGAAGCTTTCTTT. Residues: CASSLRQGLNTEAFF. This rearrangement joins TRBV7-6 to TRBJ1-1, with TRBD1 identical over 7 bases. V was clipped by 5 bases and J by 0 bases; unmatched bases: 6. Germline V CDR1 and CDR2: SGHVS, FNYEAQ. The CDR3 is made up of 15 amino acids.

In its sample, this clone was seen a few times. The chain joins TRBV6-5 to TRBJ2-7, with 9 bases matching TRBD1. Germline loops: CDR1 MNHEY, CDR2 SVGAGI. Trimming cost V 6 bases and J 6 bases; bases outside gene matches: 9. This CDR3 is built from 14 residues. The CDR3 nucleotides are TGTGCCAGCAGCCTCCGGGACAGGGAACTCGAGCAGTACTTC. Translating it yields CASSLRDRELEQYF.

This clone was seen a single time. The CDR3 coding sequence is TGTGCCAGCAGCTCCGGCCGGCTAGCGGGGGGCCAGGAGACCCAGTACTTC. Translating gives CASSSGRLAGGQETQYF. The V and J genes are TRBV7-9 and TRBJ2-5; TRBD2 matches 11 bases. Germline CDR1 is SEHNR and CDR2 is FQNEAQ (reference sequence). V trimming: 4 bases; J trimming: 5 bases; junction bases outside the gene matches: 12. The CDR3 loop spans 17 amino acids.

V and J are TRBV5-6 and TRBJ1-5; D is uncertain. Trimming pared 3 bases from V and 3 bases from J, leaving 16 bases between. Per germline, CDR1 SGHDT and CDR2 YYEEEE. The CDR3 is 16 amino acids. CDR3 protein: CASSSRLTFDNQPQHF. The CDR3 DNA sequence: TGTGCCAGCAGCTCCCGACTGACTTTTGACAATCAGCCCCAGCATTTT.

Here the CDR3 reads CASSLVAGNPNTEAFF. The DNA for the CDR3 is TGCGCCAGCAGCTTGGTTGCGGGGAATCCGAACACTGAAGCTTTCTTT. This rearrangement joins TRBV5-1 to TRBJ1-1; D uncertain. Trimming pared 0 bases from V and 1 base from J, leaving 13 bases between. This CDR3 region has 16 residues. Germline CDR1 SGHRS, CDR2 YFSETQ. Full variable domain (outside the CDR3, taken from reference TRBV5-1 and TRBJ1-1): KAGVTQTPRYLIKTRGQQVTLSCSPISGHRSVSWYQQTPGQGLQFLFEYFSETQRNKGNFPGRFSGRQFSNSRSEMNVSTLELGDSALYLCASSLVAGNPNTEAFFGQGTRLTVV.

The J gene is TRBJ2-5, the V gene TRBV15, with D possibly TRBD1 on 5 matching bases. V dropped 0 bases and J dropped 5 bases, with 19 bases sitting between them. Germline loops: CDR1 LNHNV, CDR2 YYDKDF (reference sequence). The CDR3 loop spans 17 amino acids. The CDR3 DNA sequence: TGTGCCACCAGCAGAGAAAATAAAGGCAGGGCTATCGAGACCCAGTACTTC. Residues: CATSRENKGRAIETQYF.

V is TRBV6-4 and J is TRBJ1-2; maybe TRBD1 (5 bases). Germline V gene sequence: CDR1 MRHNA, CDR2 SNTAGT. V was trimmed by 8 bases and J by 0 bases, leaving 16 bases between them. The CDR3 has 15 amino acids. CDR3 residues: CASQLARGTNYGYTF. CDR3 sequence (DNA): TGTGCCAGCCAGTTGGCCCGGGGGACTAACTATGGCTACACCTTC.

This rearrangement joins TRBV7-2 to TRBJ1-2; 7 bases match TRBD1. The V gene end was trimmed by 6 bases and the J gene end by 0 bases; junction bases not matched to a gene: 7. The CDR3 has 15 residues. CDR1 is SGHTA, CDR2 FQGNSA, per germline. The CDR3 bases are TGTGCCAGCAGTCGAGGGGGCCAGGCTAACTATGGCTACACCTTC. Protein sequence: CASSRGGQANYGYTF.

The rearrangement uses TRBV7-2 and TRBJ2-5; D call uncertain. The V gene lost 1 base and the J gene lost 5 bases, with 11 bases spanning the gap. The CDR3 has 14 amino acids. Germline CDR1 is SGHTA and CDR2 is FQGNSA. CDR3 loop: CASSLERIRETQYF. As DNA, the CDR3 is TGTGCCAGCAGCTTAGAACGGATCAGGGAGACCCAGTACTTC.

The V and J genes are TRBV6-5 and TRBJ1-2; no firm D call. V dropped 0 bases and J dropped 8 bases, with 13 bases sitting between them. This CDR3 is built from 14 residues. Germline V gene data show CDR1 as MNHEY and CDR2 as SVGAGI. The CDR3 DNA sequence: TGTGCCAGCAGTTACTCCGGAGGTCCAAGGGGCTACACCTTC. Translated, it gives CASSYSGGPRGYTF.

This chain connects TRBV5-4 to TRBJ1-1, with 12 bases identical to TRBD1. Germline trimming cut 4 bases from V and 4 bases from J; bases unmatched to any gene: 8. The CDR3 covers 16 residues. The germline V gene encodes CDR1 SGHNT and CDR2 YYREEE (reference sequence). CDR3 DNA: TGTGCCAGCAGCGCGCCGGGACAGGGGGCTCTCACTGAAGCTTTCTTT. Amino acids: CASSAPGQGALTEAFF.